The 16 T cell receptor beta chains listed next were all sequenced from one sample in a study of shared clonotypes between healthy human individuals (dated by TCRdb to 2020 to 2022). Libraries were constructed by the immunoSEQ multiplex PCR assay. TCRdb took this table from immuneACCESS and kept in-frame rearrangements with V and J called. Such tables lack part of the clones; where checked against another copy, unresolved V genes explain under half of the gap, and the rest is unexplained. The sample has roughly 700,000 clones on record, approximately 74% of them singletons. Roughly 1.7% of the sample lies in the top ten. The sequenced sample was memory CD4+ T cells sorted from blood. In light of the paper, this sample's cell subset or site label describes: CD45RA-negative fraction. These receptors all come from a woman aged 30 to 39 in good health.

On this clone: The same CDR3 is also encoded by other DNA sequences in this sample. The chain is built from TRBV6-5 and TRBJ2-3; tentatively, D is TRBD2 (6 bases). Deletions cut 0 bases from V and 0 bases from J, with 10 bases between. The CDR3 sequence is 16 residues long. From germline, CDR1 is MNHEY and CDR2 SVGAGI. CDR3 bases: TGTGCCAGCAGTTACTCAGGGAGGTTAAGCACAGATACGCAGTATTTT. This gives the protein CASSYSGRLSTDTQYF.

There are many counts of this clone. This chain connects TRBV18 to TRBJ2-2; D possibly corresponds to TRBD2 (5 bases). Germline assignment: CDR1 KGHSH and CDR2 LQKENI. Trimming stripped 1 base from V and 7 bases from J, with 7 bases between. There are 13 residues in the CDR3. The CDR3 here is CASSPRTSGELFF. The DNA for the CDR3 is TGTGCCAGCTCACCACGTACTAGCGGGGAGCTGTTTTTT. Variable domain in full (rest from reference TRBV18 and TRBJ2-2): NAGVMQNPRHLVRRRGQEARLRCSPMKGHSHVYWYRQLPEEGLKFMVYLQKENIIDESGMPKERFSAEFPKEGPSILRIQQVVRGDSAAYFCASSPRTSGELFFGEGSRLTVL.

With regard to this clone: The sample holds other DNA sequences that translate to the same CDR3. The rearrangement links TRBV11-2 to TRBJ1-1, with D perhaps matching TRBD1 (5 bases). Germline values: CDR1 SGHAT, CDR2 FQNNGV. Deletions cut 5 bases from V and 1 base from J, with 8 bases between. This CDR3 spans 13 amino acids. The CDR3 DNA reads as TGTGCCAGCAGCCGGGGACGGAACACTGAAGCTTTCTTT. This codes for CASSRGRNTEAFF.

This clone was recorded a few times. This chain connects TRBV7-8 to TRBJ2-5; weak D call: TRBD2 (6 bases). V was cut by 10 bases and J by 5 bases, with 23 bases left in between. The CDR3 has 15 residues. CDR1 and CDR2 (germline): SGHVS, FQNEAQ. The CDR3, as DNA: TGTGCCACAAGGGTACCGGGGGTGAGGCGGGAGACCCAGTACTTC. Translated: CATRVPGVRRETQYF.

This sequence joins TRBV6-4 and TRBJ2-2; D gene ambiguous. CDR1 and CDR2 (germline): MRHNA, SNTAGT. This CDR3 region has 14 residues. The ends were cut back, 6 bases at V and 7 bases at J, with 15 bases in the middle. CDR3 protein: CASRTDPGNGELFF. CDR3 coding DNA: TGTGCCAGCAGGACTGACCCCGGCAACGGGGAGCTGTTTTTT.

The chain carries TRBV5-1 and TRBJ2-3; D is uncertain. Between the trimmed V and J ends, which lost 0 bases and 0 bases, there was a span of 14 bases. The CDR3 totals 17 residues. The V gene's germline CDR1 is SGHRS and CDR2 YFSETQ. DNA for the CDR3: TGCGCCAGCAGCTTGGCGTACATATCTACTAGCACAGATACGCAGTATTTT. Translation gives CASSLAYISTSTDTQYF. The full variable domain, completed using reference TRBV5-1 and TRBJ2-3, is KAGVTQTPRYLIKTRGQQVTLSCSPISGHRSVSWYQQTPGQGLQFLFEYFSETQRNKGNFPGRFSGRQFSNSRSEMNVSTLELGDSALYLCASSLAYISTSTDTQYFGPGTRLTVL.

In DNA form, the CDR3 reads TGCGCCAGCAGCTCCGGCCTGGTCGGGGAGCTGTTTTTT. Amino acid sequence: CASSSGLVGELFF. The J gene is TRBJ2-2, the V gene TRBV5-1; D gene uncertain. Trimming pared 3 bases from V and 7 bases from J, leaving 10 bases between. CDR3 length: 13 amino acids. Germline V CDR1 and CDR2: SGHRS, YFSETQ.

This chain joins TRBV2 and TRBJ1-4; a possible D gene is TRBD1 (6 bases). The CDR3 runs to 13 residues. Trimming removed 6 bases from V and 8 bases from J, with 13 bases in between. The germline gives CDR1 SNHLY, CDR2 FYNNEI. CDR3 sequence reads: CASRTGTREKLFF. CDR3 in DNA: TGTGCCAGCAGGACCGGGACAAGGGAAAAACTGTTTTTT.

Only a few counts were recorded for this clone. The CDR3 sequence: CATSRDTDPRLADTQYF. The CDR3 DNA is TGTGCCACCAGCAGAGATACCGACCCACGGTTAGCAGATACGCAGTATTTT. The chain employs TRBV15 and TRBJ2-3, with D uncertain. V lost 0 bases and J 4 bases, leaving 17 bases between the germline ends. CDR3 length: 17 residues. Per the germline V gene, CDR1 is LNHNV and CDR2 is YYDKDF (reference sequence).

This clone was counted between two and nine times. The chain couples TRBV7-9 to TRBJ1-2; maybe TRBD1 (5 bases). The CDR3 has 14 residues. Between the trimmed V and J ends, which lost 4 bases and 0 bases, there was a span of 9 bases. The germline V gene encodes CDR1 SEHNR and CDR2 FQNEAQ (reference sequence). The CDR3 reads CASSSRQTNYGYTF. The DNA of the CDR3 is TGTGCCAGCAGCTCCAGACAGACTAACTATGGCTACACCTTC.

This chain joins TRBV6-1 and TRBJ1-2; 9 bases match TRBD1. The CDR3 contains 15 residues. V was clipped by 10 bases and J by 2 bases; unmatched bases: 11. Germline CDR1 and CDR2: MNHNS and SASEGT. CDR3 coding DNA: TGTGCCACCAAAGCACAGGGGGCGGGCAACTATGGCTACACCTTC. Residues: CATKAQGAGNYGYTF.

The V call is TRBV12-5, the J call TRBJ2-1; 11 nucleotides match TRBD2. Germline-derived CDR1 and CDR2 are LGHNT and FRNRAP. V trimming: 3 bases; J trimming: 7 bases; junction bases outside the gene matches: 5. The length of the CDR3 is 15 residues. CDR3 sequence (DNA): TGTGCTAGTGGTTTTACTAGCGGGAGTTGGAATGAGCAGTTCTTC. Translation gives CASGFTSGSWNEQFF.

The V and J genes are TRBV6-1 and TRBJ2-1; 9 bases are a match to TRBD2. The germline V gene has CDR1 MNHNS and CDR2 SASEGT. V shed 4 bases, J shed 5 bases, and the junction held 6 bases outside the gene matches. This CDR3 contains 15 residues. The chain's CDR3 is CASSGLADWDNEQFF. DNA for the CDR3: TGTGCCAGCAGTGGACTAGCGGATTGGGACAATGAGCAGTTCTTC.

The chain recombines TRBV11-3 with TRBJ2-7; perhaps TRBD2 as D (5 bases). There are 13 residues in the CDR3. V lost 2 bases and J 7 bases, leaving 12 bases between the germline ends. Germline V gives CDR1 SGHNT, CDR2 YENEEA. In nucleotides, the CDR3 is TGTGCCAGCAGCTTAAGAGGGTCATCTGAGCAGTACTTC. Translated: CASSLRGSSEQYF. The full variable domain, in which reference TRBV11-3 and TRBJ2-7 provide the parts outside the CDR3, is EAGVVQSPRYKIIEKKQPVAFWCNPISGHNTLYWYLQNLGQGPELLIRYENEEAVDDSQLPKDRFSAERLKGVDSTLKIQPAELGDSAVYLCASSLRGSSEQYFGPGTRLTVT.

The chain carries TRBV19 and TRBJ1-4; TRBD1 is a possible D gene (5 bases). CDR1 and CDR2 (germline): LNHDA, SQIVND (reference sequence). Trimming cost V 7 bases and J 1 base, with 7 bases left between them. This CDR3 region has 13 residues. The CDR3 loop is CASNDRTNEKLFF. The CDR3 nucleotides are TGTGCCAGTAACGACAGAACTAATGAAAAACTGTTTTTT.

This chain joins TRBV7-9 and TRBJ1-4; D not resolved. CDR1 SEHNR and CDR2 FQNEAQ come from the germline V gene (reference sequence). With 5 bases removed from V and 7 bases from J, the gap between germline ends came to 11 bases. The CDR3 length is 13 residues. The CDR3 bases are TGTGCCAGCAGCCATGAGGGAGGTGAAAAACTGTTTTTT. Its protein is CASSHEGGEKLFF. Drawing the rest from reference TRBV7-9 and TRBJ1-4, the complete variable domain is DTGVSQNPRHKITKRGQNVTFRCDPISEHNRLYWYRQTLGQGPEFLTYFQNEAQLEKSRLLSDRFSAERPKGSFSTLEIQRTEQGDSAMYLCASSHEGGEKLFFGSGTQLSVL.